This T cell receptor beta chain originates from a study of T cell responses to AZD1222 COVID-19 vaccine. Germline V CDR1 and CDR2: SGHKS, YYEKEE (reference sequence). With V trimmed by 3 bases and J by 5 bases, 6 bases remained unmatched. This CDR3 spans 14 amino acids. In its sample, this clone was seen once. Data came from immunoSEQ multiplex PCR; TCRdb stores just in-frame clones and leaves some out. The data show 150,000 to 200,000 clones, around nine tenths seen once. This chain links TRBV5-5 with TRBJ1-2; TRBD1 matches at 8 bases. The TCR was taken from an adult who received the AZD1222 COVID-19 vaccine. The source material was peripheral blood, sampled 28 days after the second AZD1222 dose. DNA of the CDR3: TGTGCCAGCAGCTACCTTGGACAGGGATATGGCTACACCTTC. Its translation is CASSYLGQGYGYTF.